The present T cell receptor beta chain was sequenced within a study of T cells in Graves' hyperthyroidism and ophthalmopathy. General study points: Blood also carried most thyroid clonotypes expanded above 0.001.

This clonotype was detected ten times or more. What it recognizes is unknown. Exclusion of a patient resulted from uncontrolled infection, other autoimmune disease, pregnancy or lactation. TCR beta CDR3 regions were amplified from RNA transcripts. Researchers ran a first-round RT-PCR on the TCR CDR3 using the HTBI primer set. TCRdb fed the multiplex PCR reads into MiXCR, producing one record per CDR3 protein. Here the sample spans around 580,000 distinct CDR3 sequences, about half being singletons. With 0 bases removed from V and 1 base from J, the gap between germline ends came to 12 bases. Germline V gene lookup returns CDR1 MGHRA and CDR2 YSYEKL. This CDR3 is built from 16 residues.

Sequenced sample: peripheral blood or thyroid tissue (not recorded which). The genes are TRBV4-1 and TRBJ1-1, with D unclear. The receptor was derived from a woman younger than 35 with Graves' hyperthyroidism. Written as DNA, the CDR3 is TGCGCCAGCAGCCAAGATAGTCCACCGACGAACACTGAAGCTTTCTTT. Protein: CASSQDSPPTNTEAFF.